Described below is a single T cell receptor (beta chain) sequence and its context. TCRdb keeps only in-frame clones here, not all; method: immunoSEQ multiplex PCR. The sample lists approximately 100,000 clones, about nine tenths occurring once. V was clipped by 3 bases and J by 1 base, with 13 bases between them. This CDR3 spans 15 amino acids. Germline CDR1 is MNHEY and CDR2 is SMNVEV (reference sequence). This entry belongs to a study of T cell changes during pregnancy in multiple sclerosis. The origin of this receptor is a female donor with multiple sclerosis, enrolled in a pregnancy study. The rearrangement joins TRBV27 to TRBJ2-7; the D gene is possibly TRBD2 (5 bases). The source was peripheral blood, collected in the second trimester of pregnancy. CDR3 amino acids: CASSFFAPGSYEQYF. CDR3 nucleotides: TGTGCCAGCAGTTTTTTCGCGCCGGGGTCCTACGAGCAGTACTTC.